This T cell receptor (beta chain) emerged from a study of identical twins. This clonotype came up many times. V was clipped by 0 bases and J by 8 bases; unmatched bases: 4. Germline CDR1 DFQATT, CDR2 SNEGSKA (reference sequence). This CDR3 is 14 amino acids long. MiXCR was run by TCRdb on the 5' RACE reads, yielding one entry per CDR3 protein. The sample lists 400,000 to 500,000 distinct CDR3 sequences, approximately 17% occurring once. This receptor was obtained from a man between 50 and 59 years old in good health. The chain combines TRBV20-1 with TRBJ2-1; TRBD2 agrees at 10 bases. The sample comprised naive T cells sorted from blood. The CDR3 reads CSARDILAGDEQFF. Here the CDR3 DNA reads TGCAGTGCTAGAGATATTCTAGCGGGAGATGAGCAGTTCTTC.